The next 21 T cell receptor beta chains were all read from a single sample in a study of blood T cell repertoires in COVID-19. Libraries were prepared by immunoSEQ multiplex PCR; TCRdb keeps only in-frame clonotypes and omits some of them. The table shows 260,000 or so clones, with 88% occurring only once. The sample comprised peripheral blood. The receptors shown here come from a man aged 18 to 30 with active or convalescent COVID-19.

The chain recombines TRBV6-6 with TRBJ1-2; possible D gene TRBD1, 5 bases. This CDR3 region has 15 residues. Germline-derived CDR1 and CDR2 are MNHNY and SVGAGI (reference sequence). With 6 bases removed from V and 0 bases from J, the gap between germline ends came to 14 bases. CDR3 nucleotides: TGTGCCAGCAGACAGAATAGGGGCACTAACTATGGCTACACCTTC. It is translated as CASRQNRGTNYGYTF.

Concerning this clone itself: Other DNA sequences in this sample translate to the same CDR3. CDR3 loop: CASSTSSYEQYF. DNA of the CDR3: TGTGCCAGTAGTACGTCTTCCTACGAGCAGTACTTC. The genes are TRBV19 and TRBJ2-7, with D unresolved. Trimming took off 4 bases at V and 1 base at J, with 5 bases between the two ends. CDR1 is LNHDA, CDR2 SQIVND, per germline (reference sequence). The CDR3 consists of 12 residues.

The chain carries TRBV9 and TRBJ1-2, with no clear D. Trimming cost V 0 bases and J 6 bases, with 18 bases left between them. Looked up from germline, CDR1 is SGDLS and CDR2 is YYNGEE. The CDR3 is 16 amino acids. The CDR3: CASSVGGGEGLDGYTF. CDR3 nucleotides: TGTGCCAGCAGCGTAGGGGGAGGAGAAGGCTTGGATGGCTACACCTTC.

The chain joins TRBV20-1 to TRBJ2-7; D possibly corresponds to TRBD2 (5 bases). Deletions cut 6 bases from V and 4 bases from J, with 10 bases between. CDR1 and CDR2 (germline): DFQATT, SNEGSKA (reference sequence). This CDR3 is built from 11 residues. CDR3 DNA: TGCAGTGCCGTACGGGGATACGAGCAGTACTTC. It codes for CSAVRGYEQYF.

The rearrangement links TRBV27 to TRBJ1-1, with D perhaps TRBD1 (6 bases). The ends were cut back, 6 bases at V and 0 bases at J, with 11 bases in the middle. This CDR3 has 14 residues. CDR1 is MNHEY and CDR2 is SMNVEV in the germline V gene (reference sequence). In nucleotides, the CDR3 is TGTGCCAGCAGAGTCCAGGGGATGAACACTGAAGCTTTCTTT. Translated: CASRVQGMNTEAFF.

The rearrangement links TRBV5-5 to TRBJ2-2; the match to TRBD1 covers 7 bases. The germline gives CDR1 SGHKS, CDR2 YYEKEE (reference sequence). This CDR3 region has 16 residues. V trimming: 4 bases; J trimming: 1 base; junction bases outside the gene matches: 7. This CDR3 reads CASSNIRDRNTGELFF. For the CDR3, the DNA is TGTGCCAGCAGCAATATCCGGGACAGGAACACCGGGGAGCTGTTTTTT. Together with reference TRBV5-5 and TRBJ2-2, the CDR3 gives the full variable domain: DAGVTQSPTHLIKTRGQQVTLRCSPISGHKSVSWYQQVLGQGPQFIFQYYEKEERGRGNFPDRFSARQFPNYSSELNVNALLLGDSALYLCASSNIRDRNTGELFFGEGSRLTVL.

The rearrangement joins TRBV6-2 or TRBV6-3 to TRBJ1-2, with 7 bases identical to TRBD1. This CDR3 comprises 17 residues. The germline CDR1 and CDR2 sequences are MNHEY and SVGEGT. Unmatched junction bases numbered 16, after V lost 2 bases and J lost 7 bases. The CDR3 here is CASSYPPGQQRSGGYTF. DNA for the CDR3: TGTGCCAGCAGTTACCCGCCGGGACAGCAGAGGTCGGGTGGCTACACCTTC.

The chain employs TRBV7-8 and TRBJ1-6; D might be TRBD1 (6 bases). This CDR3 is built from 16 residues. The ends were cut back, 5 bases at V and 7 bases at J, with 18 bases in the middle. Germline V lookup: CDR1 SGHVS, CDR2 FQNEAQ. The CDR3 here is CASSPLTTGRNSPLHF. CDR3 nucleotide sequence: TGTGCCAGCAGCCCTCTTACGACAGGTCGGAATTCACCCCTCCACTTT.

V gene TRBV20-1 combines with J gene TRBJ1-2; D is perhaps TRBD1 (6 bases). Germline V CDR1 and CDR2: DFQATT, SNEGSKA (reference sequence). V gave up 3 bases and J gave up 8 bases, with 19 bases separating them. The CDR3 is made up of 14 amino acids. CDR3 bases: TGCAGTGCTAGTGTGGCCAGGGGAGTGAAAGGCTACACCTTC. This codes for CSASVARGVKGYTF.

V and J are TRBV6-6 and TRBJ1-4; TRBD1 aligns across 9 bases. CDR3 size: 13 residues. From germline, CDR1 is MNHNY and CDR2 SVGAGI (reference sequence). V lost 7 bases and J lost 4; bases outside the gene matches: 1. The CDR3 protein is CASMTGGNEKLFF. CDR3 in DNA: TGTGCCAGCATGACAGGGGGTAATGAAAAACTGTTTTTT.

The CDR3 spells CASSYLTLTAGYGYTF. CDR3 coding DNA: TGTGCCAGCAGTTACCTGACGCTGACAGCCGGCTATGGCTACACCTTC. The genes are TRBV6-5 and TRBJ1-2; possibly TRBD1 for D (5 bases). The CDR3 loop spans 16 amino acids. Germline CDR1 reads MNHEY; CDR2 reads SVGAGI. V gave up 2 bases and J gave up 4 bases, with 17 bases separating them.

The chain uses TRBV7-2 and TRBJ2-7, with 8 bases identical to TRBD2. CDR1 SGHTA and CDR2 FQGNSA come from the germline V gene. This CDR3 spans 15 amino acids. V was clipped by 4 bases and J by 4 bases; unmatched bases: 9. CDR3 residues: CASSSSGGVGYEQYF. The CDR3 DNA reads TGTGCCAGCAGCTCGTCGGGGGGGGTAGGATACGAGCAGTACTTC.

V and J are TRBV25-1 and TRBJ2-2; the D gene is possibly TRBD2 (6 bases). V lost 7 bases, J lost 2 bases, and 11 bases lay in between. Germline V gene lookup returns CDR1 MGHDK and CDR2 SYGVNS. The CDR3 consists of 14 residues. The CDR3 here is CASMRDLNTGELFF. CDR3 in DNA: TGTGCCAGCATGCGGGACCTCAACACCGGGGAGCTGTTTTTT.

V usage is TRBV6-6 and J usage is TRBJ1-2, with D unclear. Trimming removed 6 bases at V and 6 bases at J, with 17 bases between. Germline V gene sequence: CDR1 MNHNY, CDR2 SVGAGI (reference sequence). There are 14 residues in the CDR3. This chain's CDR3 is CASRKGEGGHGYTF. The CDR3 DNA sequence: TGTGCCAGCAGGAAGGGCGAGGGTGGTCATGGCTACACCTTC.

This chain links TRBV7-3 with TRBJ1-2, with D possibly matching TRBD1 (5 bases). The germline V gene has CDR1 SGHTA and CDR2 FQGTGA. This CDR3 spans 13 amino acids. The V end was cut by 2 bases, the J end by 8 bases, with 12 bases between. The CDR3 DNA is TGTGCCAGCAGCTTAGGGGGGAAGGGAGGCTACACCTTC. Amino acid sequence: CASSLGGKGGYTF.

The chain carries TRBV5-1 and TRBJ2-1; 9 nucleotides align to TRBD1. Per germline, CDR1 SGHRS and CDR2 YFSETQ. V trimming: 3 bases; J trimming: 8 bases; junction bases outside the gene matches: 9. CDR3 length: 15 amino acids. CDR3 amino acids: CASSSPDRGVDEQFF. The CDR3 DNA reads as TGCGCCAGCAGCTCTCCGGACAGGGGTGTGGATGAGCAGTTCTTC.

The gene calls are TRBV9 and TRBJ1-3, with D possibly matching TRBD1 (5 bases). The CDR3 totals 17 residues. CDR1 is SGDLS, CDR2 YYNGEE, per germline. Trimming took off 0 bases at V and 0 bases at J, with 13 bases between the two ends. CDR3 protein: CASSVGGGTDSGNTIYF. The CDR3 region has the DNA TGTGCCAGCAGCGTAGGTGGAGGGACCGACTCTGGAAACACCATATATTTT.

The chain combines TRBV6-5 with TRBJ1-2; 10 nucleotides agree with TRBD1. CDR3 size: 15 residues. Losses at the gene ends were 5 bases for V and 4 bases for J; bases not matched to a gene: 7. The germline V gene has CDR1 MNHEY and CDR2 SVGAGI. The CDR3 nucleotides are TGTGCCAGCAGTACGGGACAGGGGTCCCTCTATGGCTACACCTTC. The encoded protein is CASSTGQGSLYGYTF.

The chain carries TRBV3-1 (or the pseudogene TRBV3-2) and TRBJ1-6; 12 positions match TRBD1. This CDR3 spans 20 amino acids. Unmatched junction bases numbered 11, after V lost 4 bases and J lost 1 base. Germline V lookup: CDR1 LGHDT, CDR2 YNNKEL (reference sequence). CDR3 sequence (DNA): TGTGCCAGCAGCCTTACCGGGACAGGGGGCAGAAGGTCCTATAATTCACCCCTCCACTTT. It yields the protein CASSLTGTGGRRSYNSPLHF.

CDR3 nucleotide sequence: TGTGCCACCACACAGGTCGGCACCGGGGAGCTGTTTTTT. Translating it yields CATTQVGTGELFF. V usage is TRBV15 and J usage is TRBJ2-2, with D maybe TRBD1 (5 bases). Per the germline V gene, CDR1 is LNHNV and CDR2 is YYDKDF (reference sequence). This CDR3 spans 13 amino acids. Between the trimmed V and J ends, which lost 7 bases and 4 bases, there was a span of 10 bases.

The V call is TRBV5-1, the J call TRBJ2-5; 11 bases map to TRBD1. Germline V gene lookup returns CDR1 SGHRS and CDR2 YFSETQ. V lost 3 bases to trimming and J lost 5 bases; unmatched junction nucleotides: 3. CDR3 length: 14 amino acids. This CDR3 is CASSWTGGGETQYF. In DNA, the CDR3 is TGCGCCAGCAGCTGGACAGGGGGCGGGGAGACCCAGTACTTC.